The 22 T cell receptor beta chains presented below share a single source sample, sequenced in a study of blood T cells in healthy people across ages. Combining a sample-barcoded 5' primer with a J-beta primer mix, a second PCR ran for about 6 to 12 cycles. One entry per CDR3 protein, called by TCRdb with MiXCR from the 5' RACE reads. The sample records about 1.1 million distinct CDR3 sequences, roughly two fifths being singletons. Sequenced material: blood. The receptors were gathered from a man aged 18 to 30 in good health.

The rearrangement joins TRBV20-1 to TRBJ1-3; D gene uncertain. Per germline, CDR1 DFQATT and CDR2 SNEGSKA (reference sequence). V lost 3 bases, J lost 4 bases, and 16 bases lay in between. The CDR3 has 15 amino acids. As DNA, the CDR3 is TGCAGTGCTAGCCCCGCGGACCCCACGGGAAACACCATATATTTT. Its protein product is CSASPADPTGNTIYF.

This clonotype has a handful of counts. This rearrangement joins TRBV12-3 or TRBV12-4 to TRBJ2-3; TRBD1 agrees at 7 bases. This CDR3 comprises 16 residues. V lost 4 bases and J lost 6; bases outside the gene matches: 13. The CDR3 DNA is TGTGCCAGCAGTTCACCAAGCACAGGGGCTTCGGATACGCAGTATTTT. Translated: CASSSPSTGASDTQYF.

The chain recombines TRBV29-1 with TRBJ2-5; a possible D gene is TRBD1 (6 bases). Germline CDR1 SQVTM, CDR2 ANQGSEA. The CDR3 totals 13 residues. Trimming pared 6 bases from V and 1 base from J, leaving 12 bases between. This CDR3 is CSVADSTQETQYF. CDR3 DNA sequence: TGCAGCGTGGCGGACAGTACCCAAGAGACCCAGTACTTC.

The chain is built from TRBV4-2 and TRBJ1-4; D ambiguous. CDR1 is LGHNA, CDR2 YNFKEQ, per germline. This CDR3 comprises 16 residues. Trimming removed 0 bases at V and 5 bases at J, with 13 bases between. The CDR3: CASSQDGPVGNEKLFF. CDR3 nucleotides: TGTGCCAGCAGCCAAGATGGGCCCGTGGGGAATGAAAAACTGTTTTTT.

There are many counts of this clonotype. The genes are TRBV5-1 and TRBJ2-5; 7 bases are shared with TRBD2. This CDR3 is built from 14 residues. From germline, CDR1 is SGHRS and CDR2 YFSETQ. V gave up 7 bases and J gave up 2 bases; unmatched junction bases: 8. The CDR3 sequence: CASLRDYNQETQYF. The CDR3 DNA reads as TGCGCCAGCCTCCGGGACTACAATCAAGAGACCCAGTACTTC.

The V call is TRBV5-1, the J call TRBJ1-2; TRBD1 might be the D (6 bases). CDR3 length: 13 amino acids. CDR1 and CDR2 (germline): SGHRS, YFSETQ. V lost 0 bases, J lost 8 bases, and 11 bases lay in between. The CDR3 protein is CASSLVAGEGYTF. The CDR3 bases are TGCGCCAGCAGCTTGGTGGCAGGGGAAGGCTACACCTTC.

In its sample, this clonotype was seen a few times. The chain links TRBV4-2 to TRBJ2-7, with D uncertain. CDR1 is LGHNA, CDR2 YNFKEQ, per germline. This CDR3 region has 12 residues. V lost 2 bases, J lost 3 bases, and 5 bases lay in between. In DNA form, the CDR3 reads TGTGCCAGCAGCCAAAGAGGCTACGAGCAGTACTTC. This codes for CASSQRGYEQYF.

The table lists this clonotype with many counts. The chain couples TRBV29-1 to TRBJ2-7; 8 bases fit TRBD1. V trimming: 0 bases; J trimming: 5 bases; junction bases outside the gene matches: 9. Germline CDR1 SQVTM, CDR2 ANQGSEA. CDR3 length: 15 residues. The CDR3: CSVEEPGQAPHEQYF. The CDR3, as DNA: TGCAGCGTTGAAGAACCGGGACAGGCCCCCCACGAGCAGTACTTC.

This chain links TRBV6-5 with TRBJ1-2, with a tentative D call TRBD1 (6 bases). Germline CDR1 is MNHEY and CDR2 is SVGAGI. The CDR3 loop spans 15 amino acids. V lost 5 bases, J lost 4 bases, and 17 bases lay in between. Written as DNA, the CDR3 is TGTGCCAGCAGTCCTCAAAGGGACATCGGCTATGGCTACACCTTC. It is translated as CASSPQRDIGYGYTF.

This clonotype was counted between two and nine times. The chain links TRBV7-2 to TRBJ2-1, with 11 nucleotides matching TRBD2. Looked up from germline, CDR1 is SGHTA and CDR2 is FQGNSA. V lost 10 bases and J lost 9; bases outside the gene matches: 14. CDR3 length: 15 amino acids. Written as DNA, the CDR3 is TGTGCCACCCGTCCAACTAGCGGGGGCGGTGGTGAGCAGTTCTTC. As protein: CATRPTSGGGGEQFF.

This clonotype came up a few times. The gene calls are TRBV14 and TRBJ1-4, with D hard to call. Germline CDR1 SGHDN, CDR2 FVKESK. There are 13 residues in the CDR3. V was trimmed by 1 base and J by 6 bases, leaving 6 bases between them. CDR3 DNA: TGTGCCAGCAGCCAAGTGGCCTATGAAAAACTGTTTTTT. Residues: CASSQVAYEKLFF.

The DNA of the CDR3 is TGTGCCAGCAGACCACAGGGAGGGCACACTGAAGCTTTCTTT. Its protein is CASRPQGGHTEAFF. The rearrangement links TRBV27 to TRBJ1-1, with a possible D match to TRBD1 (6 bases). The CDR3 spans 14 residues. The germline gives CDR1 MNHEY, CDR2 SMNVEV (reference sequence). V gave up 6 bases and J gave up 3 bases, with 14 bases separating them.

The chain links TRBV29-1 to TRBJ2-2; TRBD1 agrees at 8 bases. Looked up from germline, CDR1 is SQVTM and CDR2 is ANQGSEA. The V and J ends lost 4 bases and 7 bases, in that order; junction bases with no gene match: 8. The CDR3 extends over 14 amino acids. The CDR3 reads CSVGSRGRGGELFF. The CDR3 region has the DNA TGCAGCGTTGGATCCAGGGGGCGAGGCGGGGAGCTGTTTTTT.

This clonotype occurred once. The chain links TRBV12-3 or TRBV12-4 to TRBJ2-2; 8 bases are shared with TRBD2. CDR3 length: 15 residues. Trimming removed 0 bases from V and 5 bases from J; junction bases left unmatched: 2. CDR3 protein: CASSLASGVTGELFF. CDR3 in DNA: TGTGCCAGCAGTTTAGCTAGCGGGGTTACCGGGGAGCTGTTTTTT.

Only a few counts were recorded for this clonotype. The chain combines TRBV6-6 with TRBJ2-5; D remains unclear. Germline lookup yields CDR1 MNHNY and CDR2 SVGAGI (reference sequence). The CDR3 contains 13 residues. V gave up 2 bases and J gave up 2 bases, with 6 bases separating them. CDR3 in amino acids: CASSYNIQETQYF. In DNA form, the CDR3 reads TGTGCCAGCAGTTACAATATACAAGAGACCCAGTACTTC.

This chain joins TRBV6-5 and TRBJ2-3, with D perhaps matching TRBD2 (5 bases). The V gene lost 6 bases and the J gene lost 4 bases, with 11 bases spanning the gap. Germline lookup yields CDR1 MNHEY and CDR2 SVGAGI. CDR3 length: 13 amino acids. CDR3 in amino acids: CASRRAGSDTQYF. The CDR3, as DNA: TGTGCCAGCAGAAGGGCGGGCTCAGATACGCAGTATTTT.

Concerning this clonotype: A junction end diverges from the germline sequence, so it may reflect a read error. V usage is TRBV6-6 and J usage is TRBJ1-2; D possibly corresponds to TRBD1 (5 bases). The CDR3 covers 13 residues. Germline V gene data show CDR1 as MNHNY and CDR2 as SVGAGI (reference sequence). CDR3 DNA sequence: TGTACCAGCAGTTGGGGCACTAACTATGGCTACACCTTC. The encoded protein is CTSSWGTNYGYTF.

Many counts were recorded for this clonotype. The genes are TRBV7-2 and TRBJ1-2; D gene uncertain. The length of the CDR3 is 13 residues. V lost 3 bases and J 4 bases, leaving 9 bases between the germline ends. Germline values: CDR1 SGHTA, CDR2 FQGNSA. CDR3 nucleotide sequence: TGTGCCAGCAGCTTGGAACGGATCTATGGCTACACCTTC. It yields the protein CASSLERIYGYTF.

This chain uses TRBV14 with TRBJ2-3; 9 bases map to TRBD2. The germline V gene encodes CDR1 SGHDN and CDR2 FVKESK. With V trimmed by 3 bases and J by 2 bases, 6 bases remained unmatched. CDR3 length equals 16 residues. The CDR3 reads CASSQLTSGVTDTQYF. The CDR3 bases are TGTGCCAGCAGCCAGCTGACTAGCGGTGTCACAGATACGCAGTATTTT.

CDR3 sequence (DNA): TGCGCCAGCTCCCCAGAAGGGCTCGGCAATCAGCCCCAGCATTTT. It encodes CASSPEGLGNQPQHF. This chain joins TRBV4-1 and TRBJ1-5; no definite D call. This CDR3 region has 15 residues. Germline CDR1 MGHRA, CDR2 YSYEKL. Trimming left V 8 bases short and J 2 bases short, with 16 bases between.

This clonotype was recorded a few times. The chain recombines TRBV3-1 with TRBJ1-2; TRBD1 matches at 8 bases. Germline V lookup: CDR1 LGHDT, CDR2 YNNKEL (reference sequence). There are 16 residues in the CDR3. V lost 0 bases to trimming and J lost 7 bases; unmatched junction nucleotides: 10. DNA for the CDR3: TGTGCCAGCAGCCAAGATATTGGGCAGGGGGCGTTTGGCTACACCTTC. Translated: CASSQDIGQGAFGYTF.

The chain joins TRBV12-3 or TRBV12-4 to TRBJ2-5; a weak D match, TRBD2 (5 bases). The CDR3 is 13 residues long. Between the trimmed V and J ends, which lost 7 bases and 3 bases, there was a span of 12 bases. CDR3 sequence reads: CASKKNGEETQYF. The CDR3 bases are TGTGCCAGCAAAAAAAACGGGGAAGAGACCCAGTACTTC.